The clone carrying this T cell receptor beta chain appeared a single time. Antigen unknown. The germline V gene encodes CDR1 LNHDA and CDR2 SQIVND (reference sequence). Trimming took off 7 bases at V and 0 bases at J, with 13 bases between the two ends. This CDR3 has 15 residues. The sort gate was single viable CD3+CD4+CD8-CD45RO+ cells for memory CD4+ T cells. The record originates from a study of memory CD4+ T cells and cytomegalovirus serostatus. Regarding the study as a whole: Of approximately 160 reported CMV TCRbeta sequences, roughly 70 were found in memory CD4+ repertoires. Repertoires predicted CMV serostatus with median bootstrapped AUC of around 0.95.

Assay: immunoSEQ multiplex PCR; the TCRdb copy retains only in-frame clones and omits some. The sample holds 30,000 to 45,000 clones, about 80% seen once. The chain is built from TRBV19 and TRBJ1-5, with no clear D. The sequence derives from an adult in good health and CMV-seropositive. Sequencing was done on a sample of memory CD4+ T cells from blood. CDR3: CASTEYMNSNQPQHF. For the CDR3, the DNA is TGTGCCAGTACCGAATACATGAATAGCAATCAGCCCCAGCATTTT.